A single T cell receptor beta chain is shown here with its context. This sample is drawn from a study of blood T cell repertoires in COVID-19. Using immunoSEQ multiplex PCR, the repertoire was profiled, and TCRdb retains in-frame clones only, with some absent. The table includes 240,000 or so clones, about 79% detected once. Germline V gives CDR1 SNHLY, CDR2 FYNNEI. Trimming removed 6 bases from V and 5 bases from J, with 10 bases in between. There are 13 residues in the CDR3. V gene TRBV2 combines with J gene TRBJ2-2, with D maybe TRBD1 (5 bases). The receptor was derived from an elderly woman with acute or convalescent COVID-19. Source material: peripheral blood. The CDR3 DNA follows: TGTGCCAGCAGGCCTCAGGGTACCGGGGAGCTGTTTTTT. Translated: CASRPQGTGELFF.